These T cell receptor beta chains were read from a single sample in a study of T-cell reconstitution after alpha-beta-depleted transplantation in children. TCRdb ran MiXCR on the PCR reads and lists one entry per CDR3 protein. The repertoire holds some 240,000 distinct CDR3 sequences, with about 12% as singletons. Material: PBMCs from the stem cell graft donor, obtained from the stem cell graft. All receptors come from a human donor who donated a stem cell graft to a child with acute lymphoblastic leukemia. CDR3s include the opening cysteine and the closing phenylalanine or tryptophan. A D gene is named only where the DNA matches it firmly. The size field is filled for only some rows; it gives once, few, many or a size class.

J | V | size | D | CDR3 | DNA
TRBJ2-2 | TRBV6-5 | many | - | CASSFTTGELFF | TGTGCCAGCAGTTTTACCACCGGGGAGCTGTTTTTT
TRBJ2-7 | TRBV1 | many | - | CTSSSISSYEQYF | TGCACCAGCAGCTCGATTAGCTCCTACGAGCAGTACTTC
TRBJ1-6 | TRBV20-1 | many | TRBD1 | CSARGRTPGGSPLHF | TGCAGTGCTAGAGGCAGGACCCCAGGGGGTTCACCCCTCCACTTT
TRBJ2-4 | TRBV25-1 | many | - | CASSAPGPLKNIQYF | TGTGCCAGCAGTGCACCTGGGCCGTTAAAAAACATTCAGTACTTC
TRBJ1-2 | TRBV11-2 | many | - | CASSQGLRPGDYGYTF | TGTGCCAGCAGCCAGGGCCTTCGTCCGGGGGACTATGGCTACACCTTC
TRBJ1-2 | TRBV6-1 | many | - | CASSEQRNYGYTF | TGTGCCAGCAGTGAACAGAGGAACTATGGCTACACCTTC
TRBJ1-1 | TRBV20-1 | many | - | CSGTKTIGGTEAFF | TGCAGTGGGACTAAAACAATCGGGGGCACTGAAGCTTTCTTT
TRBJ2-7 | TRBV12-3/TRBV12-4 | many | TRBD2 | CASRAGVGAEQYF | TGTGCCAGCAGAGCGGGAGTGGGAGCCGAGCAGTACTTC
TRBJ1-2 | TRBV29-1 | many | - | CSVASANYGYTF | TGCAGCGTTGCCAGCGCTAACTATGGCTACACCTTC
TRBJ2-7 | TRBV11-2 | many | TRBD1 | CASSRQGANYEQYF | TGTGCCAGCAGCCGACAGGGGGCAAATTACGAGCAGTACTTC
TRBJ2-2 | TRBV3-1 | many | - | CASSLAGAAGELFF | TGTGCCAGCAGCCTCGCCGGGGCGGCTGGGGAGCTGTTTTTT
TRBJ2-3 | TRBV3-1 | many | TRBD2 | CASSQDYRGGGDTQYF | TGTGCCAGCAGCCAAGACTACCGGGGGGGCGGGGATACGCAGTATTTT
TRBJ1-6 | TRBV4-3 | few | - | CASSLGETYNSPLHF | TGCGCCAGCAGCCTCGGGGAAACATATAATTCACCCCTCCACTTT
TRBJ2-7 | TRBV5-6 | many | - | CASSLARIAARDEQYF | TGTGCCAGCAGCTTGGCTCGAATAGCAGCACGGGACGAGCAGTACTTC
TRBJ1-6 | TRBV7-2 | many | - | CASSLGGKANSPLHF | TGTGCCAGCAGCTTAGGTGGGAAGGCGAATTCACCCCTCCACTTT
TRBJ2-7 | TRBV10-3 | many | - | CAIRVADLDEQYF | TGTGCCATCAGAGTAGCGGATCTCGACGAGCAGTACTTC
TRBJ2-1 | TRBV27 | many | - | CASSLSRARQGRNEQFF | TGTGCCAGCAGTTTATCGAGGGCCAGACAAGGGCGCAATGAGCAGTTCTTC
TRBJ2-3 | TRBV10-3 | - | TRBD2 | CAISLVTSGSRPDTQYF | TGTGCCATCAGCCTGGTGACTAGCGGGAGTCGGCCAGATACGCAGTATTTT
TRBJ2-7 | TRBV27 | many | TRBD1 | CASSRGDSNEQYF | TGTGCCAGCAGTCGAGGGGACAGCAACGAGCAGTACTTC
TRBJ2-3 | TRBV27 | many | - | CASSFLEALDTQYF | TGTGCCAGCAGTTTTTTGGAAGCCCTCGATACGCAGTATTTT
TRBJ2-1 | TRBV20-1 | many | - | CSAEEVNEQFF | TGCAGTGCCGAAGAGGTCAATGAGCAGTTCTTC
TRBJ2-5 | TRBV5-1 | many | TRBD2 | CASSLAGLEETQYF | TGCGCCAGCAGCTTGGCCGGACTAGAAGAGACCCAGTACTTC
TRBJ2-7 | TRBV9 | many | TRBD1 | CASSVGAGGPSSYEQYF | TGTGCCAGCAGCGTAGGGGCAGGGGGCCCCAGCTCCTACGAGCAGTACTTC
TRBJ1-2 | TRBV3-1 | - | - | CASSQEDATGWGYGYTF | TGTGCCAGCAGCCAAGAGGACGCTACAGGATGGGGCTATGGCTACACCTTC
TRBJ2-4 | TRBV9 | many | TRBD1 | CASSGGQGANIQYF | TGTGCCAGCAGCGGGGGACAGGGCGCAAACATTCAGTACTTC
TRBJ2-2 | TRBV6-5 | few | TRBD2 | CASTWASGSGTGELFF | TGTGCCAGCACTTGGGCTAGCGGGAGTGGAACCGGGGAGCTGTTTTTT
TRBJ2-3 | TRBV15 | few | - | CATSRLMTDTQYF | TGTGCCACCAGCAGACTTATGACAGATACGCAGTATTTT
TRBJ2-1 | TRBV20-1 | many | - | CSAGRFGKLNEQFF | TGCAGTGCTGGAAGGTTCGGGAAGTTGAATGAGCAGTTCTTC
TRBJ2-1 | TRBV7-9 | many | - | CASSFQVNEQFF | TGTGCCAGCAGCTTTCAAGTTAATGAGCAGTTCTTC
TRBJ1-5 | TRBV20-1 | many | - | CSATLEGHLNQPQHF | TGCAGTGCTACCTTGGAGGGACATCTTAATCAGCCCCAGCATTTT
TRBJ2-7 | TRBV5-5 | many | - | CASSLYVEQYF | TGTGCCAGCAGCTTATACGTCGAGCAGTACTTC
TRBJ2-7 | TRBV6-2/TRBV6-3 | - | - | CASSSTPGDQYF | TGTGCCAGCAGCTCAACTCCGGGGGACCAGTACTTC
TRBJ1-2 | TRBV29-1 | many | - | CSVSEGYTF | TGCAGCGTGTCCGAGGGCTACACCTTC
TRBJ2-1 | TRBV4-3 | many | - | CASSQGFGEQFF | TGCGCCAGCAGCCAAGGTTTCGGTGAGCAGTTCTTC